This is a list of T cell receptor beta chains from one sample in a study of blood T cell repertoires in COVID-19. Profiling relied on immunoSEQ multiplex PCR, and the TCRdb table lists in-frame clones only, not all of them. The table lists under 30,000 clones, 80% of them singletons. Material: peripheral blood. The receptors come from a woman aged 70-85 years with acute or convalescent COVID-19. The conserved cysteine and the conserved F or W are not part of the CDR3 here. Each record gives: V gene, J gene, clone size, CDR3 protein. Expanded clones get a size class; other rows say once, few or many, or leave the size out.

>TRBV29-1|TRBJ2-3|NA
SGKREGRSDTQY
>TRBV18|TRBJ2-7|NA
ASSSKQGRKEEQY
>TRBV5-4|TRBJ1-2|few
ASSAGGNYGYT
>TRBV6-9|TRBJ1-5|NA
ASRATGILSNQPQH
>TRBV27|TRBJ2-1|once
ASSSTGGLRNEQF
>TRBV28|TRBJ2-7|once
ASTTPGAGNRHEQY
>TRBV12-5|TRBJ2-5|NA
ASGSDAGPGETQY
>TRBV20-1|TRBJ1-1|NA
SASAPGKNTEAF
>TRBV28|TRBJ2-2|once
ASSSGTGGEVGTGELF
>TRBV7-9|TRBJ2-1|medium-sized
ASSLARLAGNEQF
>TRBV28|TRBJ2-7|NA
AHGTGPFGQY
>TRBV6-5|TRBJ2-7|NA
ASSYRYEQY
>TRBV5-4|TRBJ2-7|NA
ASSLAGRTGFRYEQY
>TRBV27|TRBJ2-5|NA
ASSLNSVVLAGGETQY
>TRBV28|TRBJ2-7|NA
ASSLRSGRYEQY
>TRBV5-1|TRBJ1-1|NA
ASSLGPTENTEAF
>TRBV30|TRBJ2-7|few
AWSATSGSVKEQY
>TRBV24-1|TRBJ1-2|NA
ATSDLTENYGYT
>TRBV12-5|TRBJ2-3|NA
ASGLAGTTSQY
>TRBV4-3|TRBJ2-3|NA
ASSPRAGEADTQY